Listed below are T cell receptor beta chains from one sample, sequenced in a study of cytomegalovirus exposure and HLA in healthy donors. Produced via immunoSEQ multiplex PCR; TCRdb's table is partial and in-frame only. The table shows 200,000 or so clones, with 60% to 80% occurring only once. The sample consisted of PBMCs. Every receptor here comes from a man aged 18 to 35 in good health and CMV-seronegative. Each CDR3 is given with its conserved first and last residue. The D gene is left open where the match is weak. Only some rows state a clone size, as once, few, many or a class for expanded clones.

>TRBV5-4|TRBD1|-|TRBJ1-1
CASSFGRGDTEAFF
TGTGCCAGCAGCTTTGGCAGGGGGGACACTGAAGCTTTCTTT
>TRBV7-9|TRBD2|-|TRBJ2-1
CASSVVAGGNYNEQFF
TGTGCCAGCAGCGTCGTAGCGGGAGGGAACTACAATGAGCAGTTCTTC
>TRBV29-1|TRBD2|-|TRBJ2-3
CSGRGGPDTQYF
TGCAGCGGGCGGGGGGGCCCAGATACGCAGTATTTT
>TRBV29-1|TRBD2|-|TRBJ2-1
CSVEDLPSGGYNEQFF
TGCAGCGTTGAAGATCTTCCTAGCGGGGGGTACAATGAGCAGTTCTTC
>TRBV19|-|-|TRBJ1-4
CASSNREGGEKLFF
TGTGCCAGTAGTAACCGGGAAGGGGGTGAAAAACTGTTTTTT
>TRBV19|TRBD1|-|TRBJ1-3
CASSPIDRADGNTIYF
TGTGCCAGTAGCCCCATAGACAGGGCGGATGGAAACACCATATATTTT
>TRBV7-2|TRBD2|-|TRBJ2-7
CASSWGLAGGSSYEQYF
TGTGCCAGCAGCTGGGGACTAGCGGGGGGGAGCTCCTACGAGCAGTACTTC
>TRBV4-2|TRBD2|-|TRBJ2-7
CASSQELSASGGTLSYEQYF
TGTGCCAGCAGCCAAGAGTTGAGTGCTAGCGGGGGGACCCTCTCCTACGAGCAGTACTTC
>TRBV13|-|-|TRBJ2-2
CASSLDRDGELFF
TGTGCCAGCAGCTTAGACAGGGACGGGGAGCTGTTTTTT
>TRBV5-6|TRBD2|-|TRBJ2-3
CASSTTSGRTDTQYF
TGTGCCAGCAGCACGACTAGCGGGCGCACAGATACGCAGTATTTT
>TRBV18|TRBD1|-|TRBJ2-7
CASSPAGGGEQYF
TGTGCCAGCTCACCGGCAGGGGGTGGCGAGCAGTACTTC
>TRBV7-2|TRBD1|-|TRBJ1-3
CASSLDSGGAGNTIYF
TGTGCCAGCAGCTTAGACTCAGGGGGCGCCGGAAACACCATATATTTT
>TRBV27|TRBD1|-|TRBJ2-7
CASGRTGSYEQYF
TGTGCCAGCGGTCGGACAGGGTCTTACGAGCAGTACTTC
>TRBV7-2|-|-|TRBJ1-5
CASSYMGSNQPQHF
TGTGCCAGCAGCTACATGGGCAGCAATCAGCCCCAGCATTTT
>TRBV13|-|-|TRBJ1-2
CASSLGPGNYGYTF
TGTGCCAGCAGCTTAGGCCCCGGTAACTATGGCTACACCTTC
>TRBV2|-|-|TRBJ2-7
CASSADSHSYEQYF
TGTGCCAGCAGTGCCGACAGCCATTCCTACGAGCAGTACTTC
>TRBV7-2|-|-|TRBJ2-5
CASSKLSETQYF
TGTGCCAGCAGCAAATTATCCGAGACCCAGTACTTC
>TRBV7-2|-|once|TRBJ1-1
CASSPNQGSEAFF
TGTGCCAGCAGCCCGAATCAGGGATCTGAAGCTTTCTTT
>TRBV9|-|-|TRBJ2-2
CASSEGGRAVNTGELFF
TGTGCCAGCAGCGAGGGGGGGCGAGCGGTGAACACCGGGGAGCTGTTTTTT
>TRBV11-2|TRBD1|-|TRBJ2-7
CASSLDGTVRDRDIYEQYF
TGTGCCAGCAGCTTAGATGGAACTGTCCGGGACAGGGATATCTACGAGCAGTACTTC
>TRBV28|-|-|TRBJ1-2
CASSPSGRYTF
TGTGCCAGCAGTCCCTCGGGTCGCTACACCTTC
>TRBV19|-|-|TRBJ1-5
CASRLAGSPQPQHF
TGTGCCAGTAGGCTGGCAGGGTCTCCTCAGCCCCAGCATTTT
>TRBV7-9|-|-|TRBJ1-2
CASSLSSAQPPYGYTF
TGTGCCAGCAGCTTATCTAGCGCCCAGCCACCGTATGGCTACACCTTC
>TRBV10-3|TRBD2|-|TRBJ2-7
CAIRAGTSGGSPYEQYF
TGTGCCATCAGAGCCGGGACTAGCGGGGGCTCGCCCTACGAGCAGTACTTC
>TRBV4-1|-|-|TRBJ2-3
CASSELIIDTDTQYF
TGCGCCAGCAGCGAGCTGATTATTGACACAGATACGCAGTATTTT
>TRBV19|TRBD1|few|TRBJ1-1
CASSTQGGNTEAFF
TGTGCCAGTAGTACCCAGGGGGGGAACACTGAAGCTTTCTTT
>TRBV19|TRBD1|once|TRBJ1-1
CASIRQGVIVEAFF
TGTGCCAGTATTAGACAGGGGGTAATCGTTGAAGCTTTCTTT
>TRBV7-2|TRBD1|-|TRBJ1-1
CASSFPDRGDTEAFF
TGTGCCAGCAGCTTCCCGGACAGGGGAGACACTGAAGCTTTCTTT
>TRBV6-1|TRBD1|-|TRBJ1-3
CASSVGTGRNTIYF
TGTGCCAGCAGTGTCGGGACAGGGCGGAACACCATATATTTT
>TRBV11-3|-|-|TRBJ2-3
CASSLDLPGLTQYF
TGTGCCAGCAGCTTAGATCTTCCAGGACTTACGCAGTATTTT
>TRBV7-9|TRBD1|-|TRBJ2-1
CASSLATVDRGLYNEQFF
TGTGCCAGCAGCTTAGCGACCGTGGACAGGGGGTTGTACAATGAGCAGTTCTTC
>TRBV5-1|-|-|TRBJ2-1
CASSLNGRTDEQFF
TGCGCCAGCAGCTTGAACGGGAGGACAGATGAGCAGTTCTTC
>TRBV6-5|-|few|TRBJ1-5
CASRQGGGNQPQHF
TGTGCCAGCAGACAGGGTGGTGGCAATCAGCCCCAGCATTTT
>TRBV6-6|-|-|TRBJ2-2
CAVQAGAGGELFF
TGTGCCGTCCAGGCAGGGGCCGGCGGGGAGCTGTTTTTT